The source of this TCR beta chain is a study of shared clonotypes between healthy human individuals. Trimming took 7 bases from V and 1 from J; bases not matched to a gene: 8. The CDR3 length is 16 residues. CDR1 LNHDA and CDR2 SQIVND come from the germline V gene (reference sequence). The table came from immunoSEQ multiplex PCR; TCRdb's copy has only in-frame clones and leaves some out. The profile shows about 2.4 million clones, 90% to 95% of them singletons. The chain is built from TRBV19 and TRBJ2-2; TRBD1 aligns across 8 bases. The receptor was derived from a man aged 18 to 29 in good health. Specimen: naive CD4+ T cells sorted from blood. The sample's subset: CD45RA+ positively selected. The CDR3 DNA is TGTGCCAGTAAGGTTTCGGGGACAGGGAACACCGGGGAGCTGTTTTTT. Encoded protein: CASKVSGTGNTGELFF. The whole variable domain, remainder taken from reference TRBV19 and TRBJ2-2, is DGGITQSPKYLFRKEGQNVTLSCEQNLNHDAMYWYRQDPGQGLRLIYYSQIVNDFQKGDIAEGYSVSREKKESFPLTVTSAQKNPTAFYLCASKVSGTGNTGELFFGEGSRLTVL.